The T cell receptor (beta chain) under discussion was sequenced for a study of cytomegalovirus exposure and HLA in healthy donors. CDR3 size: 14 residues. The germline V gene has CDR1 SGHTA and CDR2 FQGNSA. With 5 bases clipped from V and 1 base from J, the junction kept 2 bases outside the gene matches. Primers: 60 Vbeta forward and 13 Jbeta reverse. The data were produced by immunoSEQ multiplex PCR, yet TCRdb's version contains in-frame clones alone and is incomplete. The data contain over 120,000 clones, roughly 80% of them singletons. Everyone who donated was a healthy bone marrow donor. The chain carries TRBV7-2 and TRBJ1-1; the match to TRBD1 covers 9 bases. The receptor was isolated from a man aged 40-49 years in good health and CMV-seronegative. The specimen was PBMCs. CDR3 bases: TGTGCCAGCAGCGAGGGACAGGGGAACACTGAAGCTTTCTTT. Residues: CASSEGQGNTEAFF.